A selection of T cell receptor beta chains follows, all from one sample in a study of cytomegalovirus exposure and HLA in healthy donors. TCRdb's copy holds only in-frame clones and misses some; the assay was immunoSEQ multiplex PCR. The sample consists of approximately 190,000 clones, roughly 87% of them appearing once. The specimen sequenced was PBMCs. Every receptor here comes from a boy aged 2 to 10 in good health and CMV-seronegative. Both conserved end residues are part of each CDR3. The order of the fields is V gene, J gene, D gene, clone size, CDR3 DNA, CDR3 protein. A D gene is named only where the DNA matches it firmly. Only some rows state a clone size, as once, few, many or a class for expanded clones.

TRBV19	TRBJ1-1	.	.	TGTGCCAGTAGTGCCCGGGGGATGAACACTGAAGCTTTCTTT	CASSARGMNTEAFF
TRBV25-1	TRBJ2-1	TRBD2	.	TGTGCCAGCAGTGGGGTGGGGAGCGGGAGACAAGGGGAGCAGTTCTTC	CASSGVGSGRQGEQFF
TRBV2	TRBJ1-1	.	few	TGTGCCAGCAGTGACGAGGTGAACACTGAAGCTTTCTTT	CASSDEVNTEAFF
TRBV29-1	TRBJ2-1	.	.	TGCAGCGGACACTTCTACAATGAGCAGTTCTTC	CSGHFYNEQFF
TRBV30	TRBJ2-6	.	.	TGTGCCTGGATTATCCCCAGGGGAAGCGTCCTGACTTTC	CAWIIPRGSVLTF
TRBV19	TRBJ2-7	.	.	TGTGCCAGTAGTGAGCGGCCGACACTTTTCTACGAGCAGTACTTC	CASSERPTLFYEQYF
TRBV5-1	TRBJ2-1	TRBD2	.	TGCGCCAGCAGCGTGACTAGCGGGAGTTATCCTGAGCAGTTCTTC	CASSVTSGSYPEQFF
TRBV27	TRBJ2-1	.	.	TGTGCCAGCAGTTTTAGTTCCAATGAGCAGTTCTTC	CASSFSSNEQFF
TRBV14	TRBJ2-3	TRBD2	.	TGTGCCAGCCGCTTTCTAGCGGGGGGTCCCGATACGCAGTATTTT	CASRFLAGGPDTQYF
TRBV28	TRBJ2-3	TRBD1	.	TGTGCCAGCAGTGTCGGGACAGAGGGCCGTGATTTT	CASSVGTEGRDF
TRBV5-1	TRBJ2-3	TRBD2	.	TGCGCCAGCAGCCCCGCACCCCGGACTAGCGGGGGGACAGATACGCAGTATTTT	CASSPAPRTSGGTDTQYF
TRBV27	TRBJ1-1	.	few	TGTGCCAGCAGTTTATTCGGTGAAGCTTTCTTT	CASSLFGEAFF
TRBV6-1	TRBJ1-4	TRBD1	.	TGTGCCAGCAGTGTACCGGGACAGGGGGCGATGAAGGAAAAACTGTTTTTT	CASSVPGQGAMKEKLFF
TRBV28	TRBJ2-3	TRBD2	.	TGTGCCAGCAGCTGGGGGACTAGCGCGACAGATACGCAGTATTTT	CASSWGTSATDTQYF
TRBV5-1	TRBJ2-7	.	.	TGCGCCAGCAGCCTAATGTCAGGAACCTACGAGCAGTACTTC	CASSLMSGTYEQYF
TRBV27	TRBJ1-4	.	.	TGTGCCAGCAGTTTAGGGGTGGGGGGGGCTAATGAAAAACTGTTTTTT	CASSLGVGGANEKLFF
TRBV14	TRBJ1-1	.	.	TGTGCCAGCAGTAGACAGGACGGTGAAGCTTTCTTT	CASSRQDGEAFF
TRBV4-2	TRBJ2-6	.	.	TGTGCCAGCAGCCAAGCAGGGGACGGGGCCAACGTCCTGACTTTC	CASSQAGDGANVLTF
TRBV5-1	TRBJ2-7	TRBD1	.	TGCGCCAGCGGCTCCAGACAGGGGTCCAACGAGCAGTACTTC	CASGSRQGSNEQYF
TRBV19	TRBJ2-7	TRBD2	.	TGTGCCAGTAGCAATAGCGGGGGTATGATTTACGAGCAGTACTTC	CASSNSGGMIYEQYF
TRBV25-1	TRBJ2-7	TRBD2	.	TGTGCCAGCAGTGGGCCGGGACTACCTGACGAGCAGTACTTC	CASSGPGLPDEQYF
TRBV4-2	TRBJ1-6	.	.	TGTGCCAGCAGCCCGGGAGTTTATTATTCACCCCTCCACTTT	CASSPGVYYSPLHF
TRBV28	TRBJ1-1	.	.	TGTGCCAGCAGTTTTAGGGGGATGAACACTGAAGCTTTCTTT	CASSFRGMNTEAFF